Listed below are T cell receptor beta chains from one sample, sequenced in a study of preoperative IRX-2 immunotherapy in early breast cancer. Profiling relied on immunoSEQ multiplex PCR, and the TCRdb table lists in-frame clones only, not all of them. The sample holds roughly 27,000 clones, about 68% seen once. The sequences come from lymph node tissue, collected after IRX-2 immunotherapy. These receptors originate from a human donor with breast cancer. Both conserved end residues are part of each CDR3. Each record gives: D gene, V gene, clone size, J gene, CDR3 protein, CDR3 DNA. The D gene is left open where the match is weak. Clone size is stated in some rows and not others, as once, few, many or a class when expanded.

TRBD1,TRBV28,.,TRBJ1-2,CASSRVGQGIGNYGYTF,TGTGCCAGCAGTCGAGTGGGACAGGGGATCGGTAACTATGGCTACACCTTC
.,TRBV6-8,few,TRBJ1-3,CASSVAFNSGNTIYF,TGTGCCAGCAGTGTGGCCTTCAACTCTGGAAACACCATATATTTT
TRBD2,TRBV6-8,.,TRBJ2-3,CASYTAGEGIGQYF,TGTGCCAGCTATACGGCGGGAGAGGGGATAGGGCAGTATTTT
.,TRBV29-1,.,TRBJ2-7,CSVGMIAYEQYF,TGCAGCGTTGGAATGATCGCCTACGAGCAGTACTTC
.,TRBV10-3,.,TRBJ2-1,CAISESRERYNEQFF,TGTGCCATCAGTGAGTCCCGGGAGAGGTACAATGAGCAGTTCTTC
TRBD2,TRBV11-1,.,TRBJ2-1,CASRGNIAGSYNEQFF,TGTGCCAGCAGGGGGAACATAGCGGGATCCTACAATGAGCAGTTCTTC
TRBD2,TRBV25-1,.,TRBJ2-3,CASSEGLVQQYF,TGTGCCAGCAGTGAAGGACTAGTTCAGCAGTATTTT
.,TRBV11-3,.,TRBJ2-2,CASSQGLYTGELFF,TGTGCCAGCAGCCAGGGACTTTACACCGGGGAGCTGTTTTTT
TRBD1,TRBV6-8,.,TRBJ1-5,CASSAGTGGNQPQHF,TGTGCCAGCAGTGCAGGGACAGGGGGGAATCAGCCCCAGCATTTT
.,TRBV30,few,TRBJ2-6,CAWRDPGANVLTF,TGTGCCTGGAGGGATCCGGGGGCCAACGTCCTGACTTTC
.,TRBV11-3,medium-sized,TRBJ2-7,CASSKTPPVGEQYF,TGTGCCAGCAGCAAAACTCCCCCGGTGGGTGAGCAGTACTTC
.,TRBV6-8,few,TRBJ2-1,CASTYGQSSSYNEQFF,TGTGCCAGCACCTACGGGCAGTCGAGCTCCTACAATGAGCAGTTCTTC
.,TRBV1,.,TRBJ1-2,CASSQEPRGSNYGYTF,TGCGCCAGCAGCCAAGAACCCAGGGGATCTAACTATGGCTACACCTTC
.,TRBV6-8,few,TRBJ2-2,CASGRTEDTGELFF,TGTGCCAGCGGGAGGACGGAGGACACCGGGGAGCTGTTTTTT
TRBD2,TRBV23-1,.,TRBJ2-2,CASSHTSGMNTGELFF,TGCGCCAGCAGCCACACTAGCGGGATGAACACCGGGGAGCTGTTTTTT
.,TRBV11-3,once,TRBJ1-5,CASSLEGRRGNQPQHF,TGTGCCAGCAGCTTAGAGGGCCGGAGGGGCAATCAGCCCCAGCATTTT
TRBD1,TRBV29-1,.,TRBJ1-2,CSVGTGPYGYTF,TGCAGCGTAGGGACAGGGCCTTATGGCTACACCTTC
.,TRBV6-8,.,TRBJ2-2,CASSHPTGELFF,TGTGCCAGCAGCCATCCTACCGGGGAGCTGTTTTTT
TRBD2,TRBV10-2,.,TRBJ2-1,CASSGWTSGGPSLVNEQFF,TGCGCCAGCAGTGGGTGGACTAGCGGAGGGCCCTCTCTGGTCAATGAGCAGTTCTTC
.,TRBV6-8,.,TRBJ2-5,CAQSRGRSETQYF,TGTGCCCAGAGCCGAGGGCGGTCAGAGACCCAGTACTTC
TRBD1,TRBV6-8,.,TRBJ1-3,CASTSPNRGRNTIYF,TGTGCCAGCACTTCGCCCAACAGGGGAAGAAACACCATATATTTT
TRBD1,TRBV28,.,TRBJ2-5,CASSSSGQPIRRETQYF,TGTGCCAGCAGTTCCTCGGGACAGCCGATCCGGAGGGAGACCCAGTACTTC
.,TRBV6-8,few,TRBJ1-2,CASSYATGTPYGYTF,TGTGCCAGCAGTTACGCTACCGGGACGCCTTATGGCTACACCTTC
TRBD1,TRBV5-1,.,TRBJ2-5,CASSPKGGAETQYF,TGCGCCAGCAGCCCGAAAGGGGGCGCTGAGACCCAGTACTTC
.,TRBV6-8,.,TRBJ1-4,CASSLEGLNEKLFF,TGTGCCAGCAGTTTAGAGGGTCTTAATGAAAAACTGTTTTTT
.,TRBV5-1,once,TRBJ1-5,CASSLVGGSNQPQHF,TGCGCCAGCAGCTTGGTAGGCGGGAGCAATCAGCCCCAGCATTTT
TRBD2,TRBV11-3,.,TRBJ2-7,CASRLGGRVLEQYF,TGTGCCAGCAGACTTGGGGGGAGGGTTCTCGAGCAGTACTTC
.,TRBV18,.,TRBJ2-3,CASSPNTDTQYF,TGTGCCAGCTCACCAAACACAGATACGCAGTATTTT
TRBD1,TRBV18,.,TRBJ2-1,CASSPRGQGAGEFF,TGTGCCAGCTCACCACGGGGACAGGGGGCCGGGGAGTTCTTC
.,TRBV19,.,TRBJ1-1,CASSIWQFSEAFF,TGTGCCAGTAGTATTTGGCAGTTTAGTGAAGCTTTCTTT
TRBD2,TRBV30,.,TRBJ2-1,CAWSPASGSSYNEQFF,TGTGCCTGGAGTCCGGCCAGCGGGAGCTCCTACAATGAGCAGTTCTTC
TRBD1,TRBV11-3,.,TRBJ2-1,CASSSSPGTGGLWSYNEQFF,TGTGCCAGCAGCTCCAGCCCCGGGACAGGGGGATTATGGTCCTACAATGAGCAGTTCTTC
TRBD2,TRBV5-1,.,TRBJ2-3,CASSPSSGSYTDTQYF,TGCGCCAGCAGCCCGTCTAGCGGGAGCTACACAGATACGCAGTATTTT
.,TRBV19,once,TRBJ1-1,CASISGYTEAFF,TGTGCCAGTATCTCAGGGTACACTGAAGCTTTCTTT
TRBD2,TRBV6-8,once,TRBJ2-7,CASSYGLRGSYYEQYF,TGTGCCAGCAGTTATGGACTGCGCGGGAGTTACTACGAGCAGTACTTC
.,TRBV28,.,TRBJ2-7,CASSGQLYEQYF,TGTGCCAGCTCCGGACAGTTATACGAGCAGTACTTC
TRBD1,TRBV6-8,.,TRBJ2-7,CASSYPRGRSYEQYF,TGTGCCAGCAGTTACCCCAGGGGGCGCTCCTACGAGCAGTACTTC
.,TRBV5-1,.,TRBJ2-2,CASSLFRGTTRELFF,TGCGCCAGCAGCTTGTTCCGGGGGACCACCAGGGAGCTGTTTTTT
.,TRBV18,.,TRBJ1-2,CASSSREGPGYGYTF,TGTGCCAGCTCAAGCAGGGAGGGTCCAGGGTATGGCTACACCTTC
.,TRBV14,.,TRBJ2-3,CASSQRRMPQYF,TGTGCCAGCAGCCAACGACGGATGCCGCAGTATTTT
.,TRBV28,.,TRBJ1-5,CASSTTASNQPQHF,TGTGCCAGCAGTACTACAGCTAGCAATCAGCCCCAGCATTTT
TRBD1,TRBV9,.,TRBJ2-7,CASSARTGGAYEQYF,TGTGCCAGCAGTGCCCGGACAGGGGGTGCATACGAGCAGTACTTC
.,TRBV5-1,.,TRBJ2-5,CASSLVGLAGETQYF,TGCGCCAGCAGCTTGGTAGGTCTAGCTGGAGAGACCCAGTACTTC
.,TRBV11-3,.,TRBJ1-2,CASSLTGRNIYGYTF,TGTGCCAGCAGCTTGACGGGACGGAATATTTATGGCTACACCTTC
TRBD1,TRBV6-7,.,TRBJ1-2,CASSYGTGDVYGYTF,TGTGCCAGCAGTTATGGGACAGGGGACGTCTATGGCTACACCTTC
TRBD1,TRBV11-3,once,TRBJ1-2,CASSAGQGYLYGYTF,TGTGCCAGCAGCGCGGGACAGGGTTACCTATATGGCTACACCTTC
TRBD1,TRBV28,.,TRBJ1-2,CASSGGNDRARYGYTF,TGTGCCAGCAGTGGGGGCAATGACAGGGCTCGGTATGGCTACACCTTC
.,TRBV7-8,once,TRBJ2-5,CASSSKTGQETQYF,TGTGCCAGCAGCTCGAAGACAGGTCAAGAGACCCAGTACTTC
.,TRBV19,few,TRBJ1-5,CASSLGGNSNQPQHF,TGTGCCAGTAGTTTGGGGGGGAATAGCAATCAGCCCCAGCATTTT
TRBD2,TRBV6-8,.,TRBJ2-4,CASSSFSGSGGKNIQYF,TGTGCCAGCAGTTCTTTTAGCGGGAGCGGGGGCAAAAACATTCAGTACTTC